This T cell receptor (beta chain) stems from a study of identifying expanded T cells in peripheral blood. No infections or other immune events were documented during collection. Study outcomes and limitations: Technical replicates showed roughly 1.2 changed clones; approximately 2 weeks roughly 15; four weeks 19. Variance in clone template counts between approximately two-week samples significantly increased with total template count across all healthy donors.

Germline CDR1 SGHRS, CDR2 YFSETQ. The V gene lost 3 bases and the J gene lost 3 bases, with 15 bases spanning the gap. The CDR3 is 15 amino acids. Generated by immunoSEQ multiplex PCR, the TCRdb table keeps only in-frame clones and is missing some. This sample carries some 100,000 clones, 88% of them seen once, and the ten largest clones take just under 8.5%. This clone was observed once. Its target is not known. This chain uses TRBV5-1 with TRBJ2-5, with D possibly matching TRBD2 (6 bases). The source material was blood. The sequence derives from a person aged 18 to 69 in good health. CDR3 coding DNA: TGCGCCAGCAGCTCTAACCAGGGACTTGAAGAGACCCAGTACTTC. Residues: CASSSNQGLEETQYF.